This record covers a single TCR beta chain. Germline V gene data show CDR1 as MDHEN and CDR2 as SYDVKM. Trimming took 8 bases from V and 2 from J, leaving 12 bases between them. The length of the CDR3 is 13 residues. Produced via immunoSEQ multiplex PCR; TCRdb's table is partial and in-frame only. The sample lists 150,000 to 200,000 clones, more than 75% occurring once. The record originates from a study of blood T cell repertoires in COVID-19. Input material: peripheral blood. The sequence was collected from a man aged 60 to 69 with active or convalescent COVID-19. V gene TRBV28 combines with J gene TRBJ1-2; D is uncertain. DNA of the CDR3: TGTGCCAGCCACGACTCTCGGAACTATGGCTACACCTTC. Protein product: CASHDSRNYGYTF.